The 3 T cell receptor beta chains in this list originate from one sample, sequenced in a study of radiation and T cells in renal cell carcinoma. Specified time point: blood 4 weeks post-SBRT, at nephrectomy. Treatment: 15 Gy SBRT to primary tumor, nephrectomy 4 weeks later. This table comes from immunoSEQ multiplex PCR, and its TCRdb copy is limited to in-frame clones, with some not included. The sample yields under 200,000 clones, around 90% seen once. The sequenced sample was blood, obtained from a patient whose treatment included radiotherapy and nephrectomy. The origin of the receptors is a woman aged 45-65 years with renal cell carcinoma.

The chain links TRBV7-3 to TRBJ2-2; D gene ambiguous. V dropped 4 bases and J dropped 6 bases, with 18 bases sitting between them. The CDR3 is 16 amino acids. Germline assignment: CDR1 SGHTA and CDR2 FQGTGA. The CDR3 loop is CASSYGLDRYAGELFF. As DNA, the CDR3 is TGTGCCAGCAGCTACGGGCTTGATCGGTACGCCGGGGAGCTGTTTTTT.

The chain uses TRBV20-1 and TRBJ1-1; no clear D. Germline V lookup: CDR1 DFQATT, CDR2 SNEGSKA (reference sequence). The CDR3 length is 11 residues. Trimming removed 4 bases at V and 5 bases at J, with 8 bases between. The CDR3 DNA reads as TGCAGTGCTAAGGCTCTAACTGAAGCTTTCTTT. This gives the protein CSAKALTEAFF.

The chain uses TRBV29-1 and TRBJ1-1; D may be TRBD1 (5 bases). This CDR3 comprises 12 residues. Trimming cost V 7 bases and J 0 bases, with 9 bases left between them. Germline V lookup: CDR1 SQVTM, CDR2 ANQGSEA. The CDR3 DNA reads as TGCAGCGCCGGACAATTGAACACTGAAGCTTTCTTT. It encodes CSAGQLNTEAFF.